This passage covers 17 T cell receptor beta chains from one sample sequenced in a study of T-cell reconstitution after alpha-beta-depleted transplantation in children. TCRbeta library preparation incorporated unique molecular identifiers. From the PCR reads, TCRdb called clonotypes with MiXCR, one entry per CDR3 protein. The data show about 980,000 distinct CDR3 sequences, with roughly 29% seen just once and roughly 31% held by the top ten. The sequences come from PBMCs, mostly from graft donor cells, collected 360 days after TCRalphabeta/CD19-depleted stem cell transplant. The source of these receptors is a boy in the first two years of life who had a stem cell transplant for SCID, so the T cells may come from the graft donor.

In this sample, this clonotype turned up a few times. CDR3 protein: CSVRQGIKETQYF. DNA of the CDR3: TGCAGCGTGAGGCAGGGAATCAAAGAGACCCAGTACTTC. The chain is built from TRBV29-1 and TRBJ2-5; D may be TRBD1 (5 bases). The germline V and J ends were trimmed by 6 bases and 3 bases, with 14 bases remaining between them. This CDR3 spans 13 amino acids. CDR1 is SQVTM and CDR2 is ANQGSEA in the germline V gene.

This clonotype was counted between two and nine times. V is TRBV12-3 or TRBV12-4 and J is TRBJ2-6; no clear D. The CDR3 is 15 residues long. Trimming shortened V by 6 bases and J by 1 base, and 10 bases separated the two germline ends. The CDR3 loop reads CASSPTLSGANVLTF. The CDR3 bases are TGTGCCAGCAGCCCTACTTTGTCTGGGGCCAACGTCCTGACTTTC.

V and J are TRBV29-1 and TRBJ2-3, with TRBD2 matching over 15 bases. The CDR3 loop spans 18 amino acids. V lost 6 bases to trimming and J lost 4 bases; unmatched junction nucleotides: 14. Germline lookup yields CDR1 SQVTM and CDR2 ANQGSEA. CDR3 bases: TGCAGCGTCCGGACTAGCGGGGGGGCTAATCATCGGGCAGATACGCAGTATTTT. Its translation is CSVRTSGGANHRADTQYF.

V and J are TRBV29-1 and TRBJ2-6; 10 bases map to TRBD1. CDR3 length: 17 amino acids. Trimming cost V 4 bases and J 1 base; bases outside gene matches: 7. Germline lookup yields CDR1 SQVTM and CDR2 ANQGSEA. The CDR3 loop reads CSVGTGGIGSGANVLTF. The CDR3 nucleotides read TGCAGCGTTGGGACAGGGGGAATAGGGTCTGGGGCCAACGTCCTGACTTTC.

This clonotype was detected a few times. This chain links TRBV7-2 with TRBJ2-1; 9 bases are a match to TRBD2. The CDR3 spans 16 residues. Germline trimming cut 3 bases from V and 4 bases from J; bases unmatched to any gene: 7. The germline V gene encodes CDR1 SGHTA and CDR2 FQGNSA. CDR3 in amino acids: CASSFLGLAKYNEQFF. The CDR3 DNA reads TGTGCCAGCAGCTTCCTGGGACTAGCCAAATACAATGAGCAGTTCTTC.

J is TRBJ2-3 and V is TRBV2; perhaps TRBD1 as D (5 bases). The CDR3 contains 13 residues. V was pared by 7 bases and J by 0 bases, with 8 bases between. Germline V gene data show CDR1 as SNHLY and CDR2 as FYNNEI. In DNA form, the CDR3 reads TGTGCCAGCATTGGGGCTAGCACAGATACGCAGTATTTT. Translation: CASIGASTDTQYF.

This clonotype has a handful of counts. The chain recombines TRBV5-1 with TRBJ1-1; 7 bases are a match to TRBD1. The germline gives CDR1 SGHRS, CDR2 YFSETQ. The junction had 7 bases not matched to a gene; V was cut back by 0 bases and J by 5 bases. This CDR3 contains 15 residues. Here the CDR3 DNA reads TGCGCCAGCAGCTTGGCCGGGACAGCGGGGACTGAAGCTTTCTTT. Its protein product is CASSLAGTAGTEAFF.

V is TRBV19 and J is TRBJ2-7, with D possibly being TRBD2 (7 bases). V lost 3 bases to trimming and J lost 3 bases, with 15 bases between them. CDR3 length equals 15 residues. Germline V lookup: CDR1 LNHDA, CDR2 SQIVND (reference sequence). The CDR3 sequence: CASSMGGGHIYEQYF. In DNA, the CDR3 is TGTGCCAGTAGTATGGGAGGGGGACATATCTACGAGCAGTACTTC.

Ten or more counts support this clonotype. This chain joins TRBV29-1 and TRBJ2-7; D might be TRBD1 (5 bases). V was clipped by 1 base and J by 2 bases, with 6 bases between them. The germline gives CDR1 SQVTM, CDR2 ANQGSEA. The CDR3 contains 12 residues. The CDR3 coding sequence is TGCAGCGTTGAAGGGACAACCTACGAGCAGTACTTC. It is translated as CSVEGTTYEQYF.

This clonotype was counted only a few times. The V call is TRBV20-1, the J call TRBJ2-7; D is ambiguous. This CDR3 is 13 amino acids long. The germline V gene has CDR1 DFQATT and CDR2 SNEGSKA (reference sequence). V lost 1 base, J lost 4 bases, and 11 bases lay in between. CDR3 amino acids: CSARAAAAYEQYF. The CDR3 DNA is TGCAGTGCTAGAGCGGCGGCGGCTTACGAGCAGTACTTC.

The chain is built from TRBV4-1 and TRBJ2-6, with D possibly TRBD1 on 5 matching bases. The CDR3 spans 15 residues. Germline-derived CDR1 and CDR2 are MGHRA and YSYEKL. Trimming stripped 7 bases from V and 1 base from J, with 11 bases between. CDR3: CASNLPGSGANVLTF. In DNA form, the CDR3 reads TGCGCCAGCAACCTTCCAGGGTCTGGGGCCAACGTCCTGACTTTC.

The rearrangement joins TRBV30 to TRBJ2-1, with TRBD2 matching over 15 bases. Germline CDR1 reads GTSNPN; CDR2 reads SVGIG (reference sequence). The V segment lost 3 bases and the J segment 12 bases; nucleotides outside the gene matches: 9. The CDR3 covers 15 residues. Here the CDR3 reads CAWSGLAGGLAGQFF. The CDR3 bases are TGTGCCTGGAGCGGACTAGCGGGGGGGCTGGCCGGGCAGTTCTTC.

This clonotype was seen more than once but under ten times. V is TRBV29-1 and J is TRBJ1-2; 8 bases line up with TRBD1. The CDR3 length is 17 residues. The germline V gene has CDR1 SQVTM and CDR2 ANQGSEA. V lost 2 bases, J lost 4 bases, and 15 bases stayed unmatched. The CDR3 coding sequence is TGCAGCGTTGAATTTCAGGGGGCCACCACAATACTCTATGGCTACACCTTC. It codes for CSVEFQGATTILYGYTF.

The chain is built from TRBV5-1 and TRBJ2-1, with 7 bases aligning to TRBD1. The CDR3 is made up of 16 amino acids. Trimming took 5 bases from V and 3 from J; bases not matched to a gene: 11. In germline, CDR1 is SGHRS, CDR2 YFSETQ. For the CDR3, the DNA is TGCGCCAGCAGTTACCGCAGGGGGACAATCTACAATGAGCAGTTCTTC. Its translation is CASSYRRGTIYNEQFF.

The chain combines TRBV6-5 with TRBJ1-6, with a tentative D call TRBD1 (6 bases). This CDR3 spans 14 amino acids. Per germline, CDR1 MNHEY and CDR2 SVGAGI. Trimming stripped 2 bases from V and 8 bases from J, with 10 bases between. CDR3 region: CASSYVQGDSPLHF. The CDR3 nucleotides are TGTGCCAGCAGTTACGTACAGGGAGATTCACCCCTCCACTTT.

The J gene is TRBJ1-3, the V gene TRBV18; unclear D gene. In germline, CDR1 is KGHSH, CDR2 LQKENI. This CDR3 spans 17 amino acids. Trimming shortened V by 2 bases and J by 0 bases, and 14 bases separated the two germline ends. In DNA, the CDR3 is TGTGCCAGCTCACCAACGGTTGCTGGGAGCTCTGGAAACACCATATATTTT. It codes for CASSPTVAGSSGNTIYF.

The chain employs TRBV29-1 and TRBJ2-5; weak D call: TRBD2 (5 bases). The CDR3 runs to 13 residues. Per the germline V gene, CDR1 is SQVTM and CDR2 is ANQGSEA. V lost 6 bases to trimming and J lost 1 base, with 12 bases between them. The CDR3 region is CSVSGLFQETQYF. Here the CDR3 DNA reads TGCAGCGTCTCGGGATTATTCCAAGAGACCCAGTACTTC.